These T cell receptor beta chains were read from a single sample in a study of T cell responses to AZD1222 COVID-19 vaccine. Profiled with immunoSEQ multiplex PCR; TCRdb holds only in-frame clones, not every one. The data show 82,000 or so clones, roughly 90% seen once. The sequencing used peripheral blood, collected on day 0 of AZD1222 vaccination. Source of these receptors: an adult in good health. The CDR3 runs from the conserved cysteine through the conserved F or W. The order of the fields is J gene, V gene, CDR3 protein.

j_gene: TRBJ2-7
v_gene: TRBV2
CDR3aa: CASSEAALTYEQYF

j_gene: TRBJ2-5
v_gene: TRBV5-6
CDR3aa: CASSVKGVDTQYF

j_gene: TRBJ2-7
v_gene: TRBV7-2
CDR3aa: CASSQGGSSYEQYF

j_gene: TRBJ2-7
v_gene: TRBV2
CDR3aa: CASSVRVFMGEQYF

j_gene: TRBJ1-1
v_gene: TRBV19
CDR3aa: CASSEGTWNMEAFF

j_gene: TRBJ2-2
v_gene: TRBV15
CDR3aa: CATSRETGGTGELFF

j_gene: TRBJ2-2
v_gene: TRBV7-3
CDR3aa: CASSLRSGTGTGELFF

j_gene: TRBJ1-5
v_gene: TRBV5-5
CDR3aa: CASSQESWGSVVNQPQHF

j_gene: TRBJ2-7
v_gene: TRBV10-3
CDR3aa: CAISAGRAREPRDYEQYF

j_gene: TRBJ2-2
v_gene: TRBV25-1
CDR3aa: CASRHTGTGELFF

j_gene: TRBJ2-7
v_gene: TRBV7-2
CDR3aa: CASSQRDRAYEQYF

j_gene: TRBJ1-5
v_gene: TRBV9
CDR3aa: CASSVGVNSNQPQHF

j_gene: TRBJ2-2
v_gene: TRBV15
CDR3aa: CATSRDLAGELFF

j_gene: TRBJ1-3
v_gene: TRBV19
CDR3aa: CASKGRDRSGNTIYF

j_gene: TRBJ2-5
v_gene: TRBV2
CDR3aa: CASSSGTSGGETQYF

j_gene: TRBJ1-2
v_gene: TRBV24-1
CDR3aa: CATPEPGRSNGYTF

j_gene: TRBJ2-3
v_gene: TRBV14
CDR3aa: CASSQDLGGIKDTQYF

j_gene: TRBJ1-4
v_gene: TRBV15
CDR3aa: CATSPNSRGQEKLFF

j_gene: TRBJ1-6
v_gene: TRBV3-1/TRBV3-2
CDR3aa: CASSQDLTTPLHF

j_gene: TRBJ1-4
v_gene: TRBV28
CDR3aa: CASSLKPNEKLFF

j_gene: TRBJ2-2
v_gene: TRBV28
CDR3aa: CASRRRLAGPGELFF

j_gene: TRBJ1-1
v_gene: TRBV19
CDR3aa: CASSTPLGFSPQTEAFF

j_gene: TRBJ2-2
v_gene: TRBV5-1
CDR3aa: CASSLRTGTGELFF

j_gene: TRBJ2-7
v_gene: TRBV4-1
CDR3aa: CASSQGQGSYEQYF

j_gene: TRBJ1-2
v_gene: TRBV24-1
CDR3aa: CATSLGFDYGYTF

j_gene: TRBJ2-1
v_gene: TRBV5-1
CDR3aa: CASSPMASGVHNEQFF

j_gene: TRBJ2-2
v_gene: TRBV30
CDR3aa: CAWSRAGTGVGELFF

j_gene: TRBJ2-7
v_gene: TRBV10-3
CDR3aa: CAISDQRGAYEQYF

j_gene: TRBJ1-2
v_gene: TRBV5-4
CDR3aa: CASSPTRTWGYTF

j_gene: TRBJ2-5
v_gene: TRBV11-2
CDR3aa: CASSLAGGVGGTQYF

j_gene: TRBJ1-1
v_gene: TRBV19
CDR3aa: CASSIIDLGNTEAFF

j_gene: TRBJ2-7
v_gene: TRBV19
CDR3aa: CASAKQGTGEQYF